This T cell receptor (beta chain) was retrieved from a study of cytomegalovirus exposure and HLA in healthy donors. Whole-study results and caveats: Earlier findings revealed that most TCR beta V segments proved productive either about 90% or about 30% of the time.

With regard to this clone: The antigen remains unidentified.

Vbeta (60) and Jbeta (13) primers were used in the PCR. Data came from immunoSEQ multiplex PCR; TCRdb stores just in-frame clones and leaves some out. The table for this sample gives tens of thousands of clones. The CDR3 has 16 residues. Germline CDR1 is MNHNS and CDR2 is SASEGT. The V gene end was trimmed by 3 bases and the J gene end by 6 bases; junction bases not matched to a gene: 13. The chain links TRBV6-1 to TRBJ1-2; 7 nucleotides agree with TRBD1. The specimen sequenced was PBMCs. This TCR was sampled from a female donor in good health and CMV-seronegative. The CDR3 bases are TGTGCCAGCAGTGACCACGCGACAGGGATCCTGGATGGCTACACCTTC. This codes for CASSDHATGILDGYTF.